This section outlines one T cell receptor beta chain sequence together with its context. Its antigen specificity is not known. No per-base quality is available; no much larger clone lies one base away. Using the immunoSEQ assay, TCRB CDR3 regions were amplified from 1.5 to 2 micrograms of genomic DNA, or from all available DNA when less than that was on hand. The multiplex PCR employed 60 forward primers targeting TCR V beta segments and 13 reverse primers targeting J beta segments. Synthetic control templates were spiked into each sample at limiting dilution to estimate reads per starting template. Sequencing produced 87 bp reads on the Illumina HiSeq System. Processing in the source paper ran as follows. PCR and sequencing errors were removed by merging closely related sequences with a nearest neighbor algorithm. TCR overlap was measured as the percentage of unique tumor TCR beta sequences also present in the same patient's peripheral blood. As stored in TCRdb, this immuneACCESS dataset retains in-frame rearrangements with V and J assigned. A fraction of the clones does not appear; measured against another copy, unresolved V genes explain less than half of the discrepancy, and the remainder lacks a known reason. The DNA was the basis for D and trimming; V, J and clone size are from that table. Within this sample are some 70,000 clones, with 80% to 85% of them counted one time only. 7.9% of the sample is in the top ten clones.

The CDR3 has 15 amino acids, counting the end cysteine and phenylalanine. Here the CDR3 DNA is all that survives: 45 bases in frame from base 1. Relative to germline, V is missing 7 bases and J is missing 1 base, with 9 bases of the junction outside any gene match. The CDR1 and CDR2 encoded by the germline V gene are SGDLS and YYNGEE. These data come from a study of glioma-infiltrating T cells after dendritic cell vaccination (dated by TCRdb to about 2016). Broadly, across the study: The cohort comprised approximately 15 glioblastoma patients from Phase I and II dendritic cell vaccination trials, 9 newly diagnosed and 6 with recurrent disease. Tumor-infiltrating lymphocyte content was quantified and tumor and blood repertoires were compared in dendritic cell-vaccinated glioblastoma patients by deep sequencing of TCR beta CDR3 regions. The vaccine was prepared from monocyte-derived dendritic cells that were cultured for seven days with IL-4 and GM-CSF and then pulsed overnight with autologous tumor lysate. Each patient was given three intradermal dendritic cell vaccine injections, spaced two weeks apart, in the arm below the axilla. Survival after dendritic cell vaccination was correlated with TCR sequencing metrics, such as TIL content and the overlap between tumor and blood repertoires. Patients received autologous tumor lysate-pulsed dendritic cell vaccination between 2003 and 2012. Results the study describes overall, beyond this receptor: The three-group TCR overlap response model was characterized as speculative, and prospective validation of the model was stated to be required. No direct relationship between TCR clonality and survival was found, suggesting that a diverse polyclonal response may matter. Longer time to progression and overall survival after dendritic cell vaccination were predicted by higher estimated pretreatment TIL content. The cohort was small and heterogeneous, only a few patients had full blood and tumor sets, and even fewer had initial-recurrent tumor pairs.

Patients were selected on the basis of adequate residual fresh-frozen tumor tissue and more than two years of available survival data. Although molecular status otherwise differed among the glioblastoma patients, no patient had an isocitrate dehydrogenase mutation. PBMC were collected before vaccination, two weeks after the third vaccination, and at tumor progression if tumor progression occurred. Genomic DNA was extracted with the Qiagen DNeasy Blood extraction Kit. The receptor's source is a human donor with glioblastoma. The chain links TRBV9 with TRBJ2-5; TRBD1 matches 8 bases in the middle. Source: blood, taken before dendritic cell vaccination. DNA sequence: TGTGCCAGCGGTTCAGGGGGCATTGGCCAAGAGACCCAGTACTTC. This gives the protein CASGSGGIGQETQYF.